This is a list of T cell receptor beta chains from one sample in a study of T cell responses to AZD1222 COVID-19 vaccine. Assay: immunoSEQ multiplex PCR; the TCRdb copy retains only in-frame clones and omits some. The sample comprises about 120,000 clones, roughly 93% of which are singletons, and roughly 1.5% rests with the top ten. The specimen comprised peripheral blood, sampled 28 days after the second AZD1222 dose. The receptors were gathered from an adult who received the AZD1222 COVID-19 vaccine. Both conserved end residues are part of each CDR3. The D gene is left open where the match is weak.

>TRBJ1-1|-|TRBV6-5
CASSPQGTEAFF
>TRBJ1-4|TRBD1|TRBV7-9
CASSYPADRQTNEKLFF
>TRBJ1-1|-|TRBV30
CAWNHLEDTEAFF
>TRBJ1-1|-|TRBV5-1
CASSLVEGTEAFF
>TRBJ1-5|TRBD1|TRBV5-1
CASSSGQGGQPQHF
>TRBJ2-1|-|TRBV28
CASSLNAANNEQFF
>TRBJ2-7|-|TRBV5-1
CASSFRDTSSYEQYF
>TRBJ2-7|TRBD1|TRBV6-5
CASTQGGTGSYEQYF
>TRBJ2-7|-|TRBV5-1
CASSLDYEQYF
>TRBJ1-5|-|TRBV4-1
CASSPEPNQPQHF
>TRBJ2-7|TRBD1|TRBV28
CASSSFDLRDRGYEQYF
>TRBJ2-7|TRBD1|TRBV28
CASSWTGRYEQYF
>TRBJ2-2|-|TRBV7-9
CASSFERAGELFF